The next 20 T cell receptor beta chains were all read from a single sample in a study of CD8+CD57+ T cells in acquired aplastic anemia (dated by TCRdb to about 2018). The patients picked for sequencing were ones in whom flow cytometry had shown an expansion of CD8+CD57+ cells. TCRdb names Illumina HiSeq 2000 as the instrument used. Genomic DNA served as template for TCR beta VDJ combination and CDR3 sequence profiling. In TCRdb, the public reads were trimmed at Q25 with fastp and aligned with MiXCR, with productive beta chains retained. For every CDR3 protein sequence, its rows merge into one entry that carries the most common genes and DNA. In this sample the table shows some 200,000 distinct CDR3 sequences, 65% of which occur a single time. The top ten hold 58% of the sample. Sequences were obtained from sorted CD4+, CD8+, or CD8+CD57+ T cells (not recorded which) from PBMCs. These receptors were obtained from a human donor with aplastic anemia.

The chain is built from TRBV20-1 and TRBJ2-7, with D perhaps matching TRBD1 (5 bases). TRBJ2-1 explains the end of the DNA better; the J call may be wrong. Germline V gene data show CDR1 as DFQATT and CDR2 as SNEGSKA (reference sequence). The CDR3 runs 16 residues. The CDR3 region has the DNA TGCAGTGCTAGACACGCACAGGTGAGCTCCTACAATGAGCAGTTCTTC. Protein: CSARHAQVSSYNEQFF.

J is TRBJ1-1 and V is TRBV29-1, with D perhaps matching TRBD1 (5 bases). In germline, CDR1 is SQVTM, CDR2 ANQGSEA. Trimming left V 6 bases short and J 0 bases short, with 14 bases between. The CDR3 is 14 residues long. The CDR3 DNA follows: TGCAGCGTGAGGGATAGGGGAATGAACACTGAAGCTTTCTTT. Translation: CSVRDRGMNTEAFF.

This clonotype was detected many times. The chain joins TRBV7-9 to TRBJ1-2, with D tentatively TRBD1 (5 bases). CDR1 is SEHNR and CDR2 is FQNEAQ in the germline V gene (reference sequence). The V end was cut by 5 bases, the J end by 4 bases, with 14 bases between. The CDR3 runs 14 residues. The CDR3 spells CASSQGSERYGYTF. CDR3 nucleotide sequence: TGTGCCAGCAGCCAGGGCTCGGAGCGCTATGGCTACACCTTC.

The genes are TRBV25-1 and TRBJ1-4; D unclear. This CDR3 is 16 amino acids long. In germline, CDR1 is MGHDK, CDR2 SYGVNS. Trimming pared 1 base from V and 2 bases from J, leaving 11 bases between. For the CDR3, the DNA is TGTGCCAGCAGTGAATCCGCAGGTTCCACTAATGAAAAACTGTTTTTT. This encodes CASSESAGSTNEKLFF.

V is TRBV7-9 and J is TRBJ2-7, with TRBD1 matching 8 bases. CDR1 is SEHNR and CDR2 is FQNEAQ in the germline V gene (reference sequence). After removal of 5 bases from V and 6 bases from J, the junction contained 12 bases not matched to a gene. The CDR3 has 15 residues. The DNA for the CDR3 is TGTGCCAGCAGCCCAACCGGGACAGGCCCTCTCGAGCAGTACTTC. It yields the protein CASSPTGTGPLEQYF.

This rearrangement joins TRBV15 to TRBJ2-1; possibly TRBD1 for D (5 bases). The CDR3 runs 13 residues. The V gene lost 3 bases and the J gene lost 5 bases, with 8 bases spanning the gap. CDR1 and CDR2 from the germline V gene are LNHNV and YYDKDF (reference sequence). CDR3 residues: CATSSLGDNEQFF. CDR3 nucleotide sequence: TGTGCCACCAGCAGCTTAGGGGACAATGAGCAGTTCTTC.

The CDR3 is CASSRDRVVYEQYF. CDR3 in DNA: TGTGCCAGCAGCCGAGACAGGGTCGTGTACGAGCAGTACTTC. This chain links TRBV5-4 with TRBJ2-7; TRBD1 agrees at 7 bases. The CDR3 contains 14 residues. V gave up 4 bases and J gave up 4 bases; unmatched junction bases: 8. The germline gives CDR1 SGHNT, CDR2 YYREEE (reference sequence).

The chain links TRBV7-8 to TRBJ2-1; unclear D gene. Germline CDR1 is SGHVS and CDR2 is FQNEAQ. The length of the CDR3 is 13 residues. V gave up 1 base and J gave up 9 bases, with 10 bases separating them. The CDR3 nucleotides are TGTGCCAGCAGCTTAGAGGCTAAGGGTGAGCAGTTCTTC. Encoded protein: CASSLEAKGEQFF.

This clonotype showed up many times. The CDR3 loop reads CASTPRRTGELFF. CDR3 coding DNA: TGTGCCAGCACACCTCGGCGCACCGGGGAGCTGTTTTTT. This rearrangement joins TRBV12-3 or TRBV12-4 to TRBJ2-2, with no clear D. V was pared by 7 bases and J by 4 bases, with 10 bases between. This CDR3 comprises 13 residues.

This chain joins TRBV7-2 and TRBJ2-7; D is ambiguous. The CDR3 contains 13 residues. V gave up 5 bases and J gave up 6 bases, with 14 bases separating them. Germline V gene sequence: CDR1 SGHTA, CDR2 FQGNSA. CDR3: CASSQPRRSEQYF. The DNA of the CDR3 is TGTGCCAGCAGCCAACCAAGGCGCTCCGAGCAGTACTTC.

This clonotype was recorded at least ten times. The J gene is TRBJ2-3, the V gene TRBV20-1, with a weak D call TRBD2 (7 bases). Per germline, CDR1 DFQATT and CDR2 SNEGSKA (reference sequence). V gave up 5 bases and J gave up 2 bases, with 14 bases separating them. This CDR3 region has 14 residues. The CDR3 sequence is CSAPLGGPTDTQYF. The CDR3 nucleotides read TGCAGTGCTCCCCTCGGGGGGCCCACAGATACGCAGTATTTT.

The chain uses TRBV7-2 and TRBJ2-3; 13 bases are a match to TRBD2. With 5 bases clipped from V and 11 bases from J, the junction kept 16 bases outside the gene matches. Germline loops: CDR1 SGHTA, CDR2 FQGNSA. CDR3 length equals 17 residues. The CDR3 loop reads CASSRLAGGAAGNEQYF. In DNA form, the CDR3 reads TGTGCCAGCAGCAGACTAGCGGGGGGTGCAGCGGGCAATGAGCAGTATTTT.

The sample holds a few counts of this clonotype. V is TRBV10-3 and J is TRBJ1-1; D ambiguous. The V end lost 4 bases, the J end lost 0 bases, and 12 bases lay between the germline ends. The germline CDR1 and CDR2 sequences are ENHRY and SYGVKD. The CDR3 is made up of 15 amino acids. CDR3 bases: TGTGCCATCAGTGCACGTGCGGGAATGAACACTGAAGCTTTCTTT. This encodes CAISARAGMNTEAFF.

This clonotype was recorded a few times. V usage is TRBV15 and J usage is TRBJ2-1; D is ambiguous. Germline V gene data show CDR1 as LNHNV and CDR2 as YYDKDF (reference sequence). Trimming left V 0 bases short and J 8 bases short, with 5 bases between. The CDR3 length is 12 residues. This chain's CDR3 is CATSRDGDEQFF. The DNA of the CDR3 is TGTGCCACCAGCAGAGATGGGGATGAGCAGTTCTTC.

This CDR3 is CASSLVVRAETQYF. For the CDR3, the DNA is TGTGCCAGCAGCTTAGTGGTCAGGGCAGAGACCCAGTACTTC. The chain employs TRBV7-2 and TRBJ2-5; D possibly corresponds to TRBD1 (5 bases). This CDR3 has 14 residues. The V gene's germline CDR1 is SGHTA and CDR2 FQGNSA. V was shortened by 1 base and J by 4 bases, with 10 bases between the two germline ends.

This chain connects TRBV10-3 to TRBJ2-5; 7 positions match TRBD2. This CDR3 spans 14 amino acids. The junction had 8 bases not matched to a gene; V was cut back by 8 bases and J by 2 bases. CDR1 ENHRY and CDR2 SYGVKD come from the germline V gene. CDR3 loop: CAISSGGSQETQYF. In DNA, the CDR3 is TGTGCCATCTCGTCGGGCGGGAGTCAAGAGACCCAGTACTTC.

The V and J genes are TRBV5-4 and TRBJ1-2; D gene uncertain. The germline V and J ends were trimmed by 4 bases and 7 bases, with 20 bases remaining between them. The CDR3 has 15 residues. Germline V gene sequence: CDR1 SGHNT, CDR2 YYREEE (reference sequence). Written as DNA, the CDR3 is TGTGCCAGCAGCGTTCCACTCGTGGACGGTCGTGGCTACACCTTC. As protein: CASSVPLVDGRGYTF.

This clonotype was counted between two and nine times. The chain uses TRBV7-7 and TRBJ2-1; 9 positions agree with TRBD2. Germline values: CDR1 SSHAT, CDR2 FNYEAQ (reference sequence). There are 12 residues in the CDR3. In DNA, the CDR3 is TGTGCTAGCTTTAGCGGGAGCAATGAGCAGTTCTTC. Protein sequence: CASFSGSNEQFF.

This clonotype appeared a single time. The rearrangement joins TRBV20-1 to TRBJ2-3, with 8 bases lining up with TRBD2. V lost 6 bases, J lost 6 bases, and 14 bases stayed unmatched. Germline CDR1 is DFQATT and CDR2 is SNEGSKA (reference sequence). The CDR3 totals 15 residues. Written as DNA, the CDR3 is TGCAGTGCCACAAACCGGGGGGGGACCGGCGATACGCAGTATTTT. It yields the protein CSATNRGGTGDTQYF.

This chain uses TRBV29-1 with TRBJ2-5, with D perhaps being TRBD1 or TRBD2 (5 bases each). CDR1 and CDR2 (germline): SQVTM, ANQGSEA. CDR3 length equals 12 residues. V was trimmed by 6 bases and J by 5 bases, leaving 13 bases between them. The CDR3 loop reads CSVVTGGETQYF. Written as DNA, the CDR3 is TGCAGCGTAGTTACAGGAGGCGAGACCCAGTACTTC.